The clone carrying this T cell receptor beta chain was seen a single time. The data are from a study of shared clonotypes between healthy human individuals. What was sequenced on ten immunoSEQ deep assay plates was unsorted PBMC DNA. How the authors handled the data: ImmunoSEQ supplied junction-only sequences lacking quality scores, so filtering was different. Sequenced by immunoSEQ multiplex PCR; TCRdb stores in-frame clones only, minus some. The DNA gave D and trimming, while V, J and clone size come from that table. The sample yields around 510,000 clones, around three quarters seen once. HIV-negative, healthy adults without recent acute infections or vaccinations were the donors. Every donor, a Caucasian adult, lived in Nashville, Tennessee. V shed 4 bases and J shed 2 bases, with 18 bases lying between them. Germline lookup yields CDR1 LGHNA and CDR2 YSLEER. The CDR3 is made up of 16 amino acids.

This sequence originates from a middle-aged woman in good health. Some clones in this sample may be carry-over from other donors' samples. V and J are TRBV4-3 and TRBJ2-7; D is perhaps TRBD1 (6 bases). The sequencing input was PBMCs. In DNA, the CDR3 is TGCGCCAGCAGCCGCCCCCCGGACAGAGGACCCTACGAGCAGTACTTC. This sequence encodes CASSRPPDRGPYEQYF.